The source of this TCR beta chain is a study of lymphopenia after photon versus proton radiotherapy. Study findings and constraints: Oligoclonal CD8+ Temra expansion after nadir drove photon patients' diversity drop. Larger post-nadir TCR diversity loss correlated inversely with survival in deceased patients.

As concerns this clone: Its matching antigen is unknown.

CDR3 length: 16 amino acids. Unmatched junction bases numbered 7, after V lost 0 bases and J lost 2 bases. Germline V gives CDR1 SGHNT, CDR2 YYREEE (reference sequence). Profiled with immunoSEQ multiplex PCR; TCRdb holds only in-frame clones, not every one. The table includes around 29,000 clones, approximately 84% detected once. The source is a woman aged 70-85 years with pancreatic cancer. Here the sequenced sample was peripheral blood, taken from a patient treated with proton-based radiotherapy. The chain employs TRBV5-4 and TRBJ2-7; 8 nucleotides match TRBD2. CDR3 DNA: TGTGCCAGCAGCTTGGAGGCTAGCGGGCCCCCCTACGAGCAGTACTTC. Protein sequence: CASSLEASGPPYEQYF.